This TCR beta chain was obtained from a study of cytomegalovirus exposure and HLA in healthy donors. Per the germline V gene, CDR1 is SGHRS and CDR2 is YFSETQ. V shed 4 bases and J shed 3 bases, with 14 bases lying between them. There are 16 residues in the CDR3. With 60 Vbeta and 13 Jbeta primers, the PCR was carried out. Per the study methods: In a later analysis, roughly 86 million unique TCR beta chains included roughly 11 million shared by two or more donors. Produced via immunoSEQ multiplex PCR; TCRdb's table is partial and in-frame only. D and trimming were read from the DNA, whereas the V and J calls and clone size are those reported in that table. This table has more than 90,000 clones, roughly 72% appearing once.

Input material: PBMCs. V is TRBV5-1 and J is TRBJ2-6; maybe TRBD1 (5 bases). The sequence came from a woman aged 50 to 60 in good health and CMV-seropositive. Written as DNA, the CDR3 is TGCGCCAGCAGCCTGGGGCCTTCGGGTGGGGCCAACGTCCTGACTTTC. It codes for CASSLGPSGGANVLTF.